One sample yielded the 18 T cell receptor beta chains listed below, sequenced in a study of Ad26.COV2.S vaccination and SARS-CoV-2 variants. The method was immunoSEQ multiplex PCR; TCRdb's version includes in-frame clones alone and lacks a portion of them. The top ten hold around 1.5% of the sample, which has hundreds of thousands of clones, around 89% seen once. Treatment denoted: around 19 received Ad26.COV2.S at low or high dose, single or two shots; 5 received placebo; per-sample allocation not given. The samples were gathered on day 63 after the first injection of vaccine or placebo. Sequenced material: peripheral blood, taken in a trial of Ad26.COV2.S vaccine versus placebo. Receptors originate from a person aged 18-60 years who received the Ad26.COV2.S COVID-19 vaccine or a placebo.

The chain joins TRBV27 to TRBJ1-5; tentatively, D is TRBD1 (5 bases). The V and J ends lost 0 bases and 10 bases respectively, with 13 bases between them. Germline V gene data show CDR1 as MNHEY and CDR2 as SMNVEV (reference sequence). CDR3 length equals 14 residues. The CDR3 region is CASSLSGAVRPQHF. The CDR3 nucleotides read TGTGCCAGCAGTTTATCAGGGGCCGTGCGACCCCAGCATTTT.

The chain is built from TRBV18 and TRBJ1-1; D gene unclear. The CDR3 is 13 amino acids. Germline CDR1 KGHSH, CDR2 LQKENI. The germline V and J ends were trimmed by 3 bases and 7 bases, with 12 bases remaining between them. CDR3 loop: CASSPSHGGEAFF. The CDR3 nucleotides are TGTGCCAGCTCACCCAGCCACGGAGGTGAAGCTTTCTTT.

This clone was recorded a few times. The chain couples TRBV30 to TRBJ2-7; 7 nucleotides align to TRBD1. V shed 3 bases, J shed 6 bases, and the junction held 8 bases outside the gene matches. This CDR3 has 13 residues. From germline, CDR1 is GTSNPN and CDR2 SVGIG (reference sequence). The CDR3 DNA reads TGTGCCTGGAGAGGGACAGTCCGTTTCGAGCAGTACTTC. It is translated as CAWRGTVRFEQYF.

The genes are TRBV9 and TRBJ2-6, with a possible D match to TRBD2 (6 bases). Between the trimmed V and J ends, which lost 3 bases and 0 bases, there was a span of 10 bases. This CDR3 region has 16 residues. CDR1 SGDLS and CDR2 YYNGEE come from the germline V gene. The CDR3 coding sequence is TGTGCCAGCAGCGACCGGAGGGTCTCTGGGGCCAACGTCCTGACTTTC. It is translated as CASSDRRVSGANVLTF.

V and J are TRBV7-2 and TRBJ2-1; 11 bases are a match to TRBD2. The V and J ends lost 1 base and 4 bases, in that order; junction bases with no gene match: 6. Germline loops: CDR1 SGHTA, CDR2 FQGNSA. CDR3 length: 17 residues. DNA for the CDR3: TGTGCCAGCAGCTTAGACCCTAGCGGGGGGCAATACAATGAGCAGTTCTTC. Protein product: CASSLDPSGGQYNEQFF.

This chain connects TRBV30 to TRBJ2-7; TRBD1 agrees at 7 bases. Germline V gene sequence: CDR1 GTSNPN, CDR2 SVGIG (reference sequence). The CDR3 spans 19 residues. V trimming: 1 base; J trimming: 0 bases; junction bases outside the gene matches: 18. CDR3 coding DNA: TGTGCCTGGAGTGCCGGACAGGTATGGGGAACCTCCAACTCCTACGAGCAGTACTTC. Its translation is CAWSAGQVWGTSNSYEQYF.

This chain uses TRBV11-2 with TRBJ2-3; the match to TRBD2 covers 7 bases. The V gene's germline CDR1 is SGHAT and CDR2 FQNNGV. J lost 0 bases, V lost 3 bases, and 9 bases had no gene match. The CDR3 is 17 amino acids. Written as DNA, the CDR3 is TGTGCCAGCAGCTTCAGAGCGGGACTTTCTAGCACAGATACGCAGTATTTT. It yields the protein CASSFRAGLSSTDTQYF.

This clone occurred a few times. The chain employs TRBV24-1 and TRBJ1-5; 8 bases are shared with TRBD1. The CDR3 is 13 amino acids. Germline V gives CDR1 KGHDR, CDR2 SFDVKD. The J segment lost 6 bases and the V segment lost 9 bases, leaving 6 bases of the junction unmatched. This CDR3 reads CATQTGVGQPQHF. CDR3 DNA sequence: TGTGCCACCCAGACAGGGGTCGGTCAGCCCCAGCATTTT.

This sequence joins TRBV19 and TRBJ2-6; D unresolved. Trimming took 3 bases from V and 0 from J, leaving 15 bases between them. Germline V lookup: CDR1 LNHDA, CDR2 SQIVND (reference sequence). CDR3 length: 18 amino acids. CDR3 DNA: TGTGCCAGTAGTATTTTGGGGTCAGACTTCTCTGGGGCCAACGTCCTGACTTTC. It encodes CASSILGSDFSGANVLTF.

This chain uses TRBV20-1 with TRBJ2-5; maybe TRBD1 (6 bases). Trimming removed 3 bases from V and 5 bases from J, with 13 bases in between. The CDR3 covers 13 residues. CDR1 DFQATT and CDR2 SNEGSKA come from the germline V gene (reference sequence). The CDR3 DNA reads TGCAGTGCTAGTCTCACAGGGTATGAGACCCAGTACTTC. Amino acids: CSASLTGYETQYF.

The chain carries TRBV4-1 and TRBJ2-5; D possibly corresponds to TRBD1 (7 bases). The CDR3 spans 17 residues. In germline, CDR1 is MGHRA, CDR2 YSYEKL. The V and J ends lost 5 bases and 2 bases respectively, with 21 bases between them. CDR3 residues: CASSNSPGDSGQETQYF. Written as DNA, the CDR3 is TGCGCCAGCAGCAACTCCCCGGGGGACAGCGGACAAGAGACCCAGTACTTC.

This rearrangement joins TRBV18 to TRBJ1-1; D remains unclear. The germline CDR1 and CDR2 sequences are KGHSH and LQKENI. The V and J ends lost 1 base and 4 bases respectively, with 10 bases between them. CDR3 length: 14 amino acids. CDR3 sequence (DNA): TGTGCCAGCTCACCACAGGGAGAATTCACTGAAGCTTTCTTT. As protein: CASSPQGEFTEAFF.

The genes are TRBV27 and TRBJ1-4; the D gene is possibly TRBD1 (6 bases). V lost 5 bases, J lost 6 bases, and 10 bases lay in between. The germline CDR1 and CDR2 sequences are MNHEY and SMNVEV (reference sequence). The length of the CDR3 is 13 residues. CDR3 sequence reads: CASSPYRDEKLFF. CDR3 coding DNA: TGTGCCAGCAGTCCGTACAGGGATGAAAAACTGTTTTTT.

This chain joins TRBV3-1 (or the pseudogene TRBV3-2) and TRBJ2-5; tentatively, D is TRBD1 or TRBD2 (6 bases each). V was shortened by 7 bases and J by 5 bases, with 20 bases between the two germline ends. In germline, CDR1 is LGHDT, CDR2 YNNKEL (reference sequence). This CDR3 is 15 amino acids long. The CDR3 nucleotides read TGTGCCAGCACTCCTAAGTGGGGGGCTCGGGAGACCCAGTACTTC. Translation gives CASTPKWGARETQYF.

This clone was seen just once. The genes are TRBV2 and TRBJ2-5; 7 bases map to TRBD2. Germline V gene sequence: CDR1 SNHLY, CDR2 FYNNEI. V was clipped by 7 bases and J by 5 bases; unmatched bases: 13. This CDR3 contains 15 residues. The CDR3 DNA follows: TGTGCCAGCACCCCCCCGGGGGGTAGATCCGAGACCCAGTACTTC. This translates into CASTPPGGRSETQYF.

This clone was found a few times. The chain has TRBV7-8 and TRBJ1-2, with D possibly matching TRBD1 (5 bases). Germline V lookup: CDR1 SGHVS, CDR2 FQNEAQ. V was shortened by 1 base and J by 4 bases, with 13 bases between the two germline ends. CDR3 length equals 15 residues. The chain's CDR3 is CASSLDGTYAYGYTF. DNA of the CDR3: TGTGCCAGCAGCTTAGACGGGACTTACGCCTATGGCTACACCTTC.

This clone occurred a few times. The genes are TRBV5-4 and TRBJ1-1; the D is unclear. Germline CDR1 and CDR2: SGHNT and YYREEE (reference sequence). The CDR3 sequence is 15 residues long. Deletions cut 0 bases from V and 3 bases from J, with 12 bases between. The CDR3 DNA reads TGTGCCAGCAGCTTGGATTTGGACCCTGACACTGAAGCTTTCTTT. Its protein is CASSLDLDPDTEAFF.

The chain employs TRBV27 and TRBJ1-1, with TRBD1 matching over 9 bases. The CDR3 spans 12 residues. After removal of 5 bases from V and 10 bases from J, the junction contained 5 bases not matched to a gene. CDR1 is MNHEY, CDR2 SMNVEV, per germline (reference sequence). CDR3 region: CASSHGTGLAFF. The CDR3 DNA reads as TGTGCCAGCAGTCACGGGACAGGGCTAGCTTTCTTT.